The clone carrying this TCR beta chain was seen a single time. This sample was taken from a study of cytomegalovirus exposure and HLA in healthy donors. The CDR3 runs 17 residues. V was cut by 4 bases and J by 3 bases, with 21 bases left in between. Germline V gene sequence: CDR1 SGHVS, CDR2 FNYEAQ. Sequencing was performed with immunoSEQ multiplex PCR; in TCRdb, only in-frame clones are kept and a portion is missing. The sample includes tens of thousands of clones, nearly 95% of them seen just once. Material: PBMCs. The J gene is TRBJ2-5, the V gene TRBV7-6; perhaps TRBD1 as D (6 bases). This sequence originates from a young woman in good health and CMV-seronegative. Here the CDR3 DNA reads TGTGCCAGCAGCTACCCAGGGGCGCGGCCCATTGAAGAGACCCAGTACTTC. It translates to CASSYPGARPIEETQYF.